A selection of T cell receptor beta chains follows, all from one sample in a study of OX40 agonist ivuxolimab in advanced cancers. The table came from immunoSEQ multiplex PCR; TCRdb's copy has only in-frame clones and leaves some out. The table shows about 64,000 clones, with under 95% occurring only once. Source: CD4+ or CD8+ T cells sorted from blood, taken in a trial of the OX40 agonist ivuxolimab. All receptors come from an adult with an advanced solid tumor such as melanoma, head and neck, liver or kidney cancer. Both conserved end residues are part of each CDR3. Fields, in order: CDR3 length, J gene, clone size, V gene, D gene, CDR3 DNA, CDR3 protein. D genes are given only for firm matches. Size is omitted from some rows. Given values are once, few, many or a class for expanded clones.

15 | TRBJ2-7 | . | TRBV5-4 | . | TGTGCCAGCACCCCAGGTGGGGTGCTCTCCTACGAGCAGTACTTC | CASTPGGVLSYEQYF
12 | TRBJ1-4 | . | TRBV6-1 | . | TGTGCCAGCTCCCCGGTTAATGAAAAACTGTTTTTT | CASSPVNEKLFF
14 | TRBJ2-3 | once | TRBV30 | TRBD2 | TGTGCCTGGAGAGAGACGGGGGGGTCCCATACGCAGTATTTT | CAWRETGGSHTQYF
17 | TRBJ2-3 | . | TRBV5-4 | . | TGTGCCAGCAGCTTGGTTCCGGGGGCAACGGTCACAGATACGCAGTATTTT | CASSLVPGATVTDTQYF
13 | TRBJ2-7 | . | TRBV28 | TRBD2 | TGTGCCAGTCTAGGAGGGAGGGCCTACGAGCAGTACTTC | CASLGGRAYEQYF
15 | TRBJ2-7 | . | TRBV5-6 | TRBD2 | TGTGCCAGCAGCTTAACCGGGAGGGCCAATTACGAGCAGTACTTC | CASSLTGRANYEQYF
13 | TRBJ1-1 | . | TRBV10-3 | . | TGTGCCATCAGTGAAACGGGGAACACTGAAGCTTTCTTT | CAISETGNTEAFF
13 | TRBJ1-1 | . | TRBV28 | TRBD1 | TGTGCCAGCAGTTTCCCCCAGGGGGCGAGAGCTTTCTTT | CASSFPQGARAFF
11 | TRBJ1-2 | . | TRBV28 | . | TGTGCCAGCAGTTTAAACTATGGCTACACCTTC | CASSLNYGYTF
14 | TRBJ1-1 | . | TRBV28 | TRBD1 | TGTGCCAGCAGTTCACCAGGGGGGGTGGCTGAAGCTTTCTTT | CASSSPGGVAEAFF
14 | TRBJ2-7 | . | TRBV10-3 | TRBD2 | TGTGCCATCAGTGAGGGGACTATCGCCTACGAGCAGTACTTC | CAISEGTIAYEQYF
11 | TRBJ2-5 | . | TRBV7-8 | . | TGTGCCAGCAGCCACCAAGAGACCCAGTACTTC | CASSHQETQYF
15 | TRBJ2-1 | . | TRBV27 | . | TGTGCCAGCAGCCTTCAGAGGGTCTCCTACAATGAGCAGTTCTTC | CASSLQRVSYNEQFF
14 | TRBJ2-4 | . | TRBV5-1 | TRBD1 | TGCGCCAGCAGCTTACAGGGGGACAAAAACATTCAGTACTTC | CASSLQGDKNIQYF
16 | TRBJ2-1 | . | TRBV7-2 | TRBD2 | TGTGCCAGCAGCCCAGGTGGGGGGAGGGAATACAATGAGCAGTTCTTC | CASSPGGGREYNEQFF
10 | TRBJ2-1 | . | TRBV6-6 | . | TGTGCCAGCAGAGACAATGAGCAGTTCTTC | CASRDNEQFF
15 | TRBJ1-5 | . | TRBV28 | TRBD1 | TGTGCCAGCAGCCCAGGGACAGGGAAGAATCAGCCCCAGCATTTT | CASSPGTGKNQPQHF
17 | TRBJ2-4 | . | TRBV5-5 | . | TGTGCCAGCAGCTTGGCCGGACTGAACCTAGCCAAAAACATTCAGTACTTC | CASSLAGLNLAKNIQYF
14 | TRBJ1-6 | . | TRBV19 | TRBD1 | TGTGCCAGTACCCAGGGGGCAGGTAATTCACCCCTCCACTTT | CASTQGAGNSPLHF
14 | TRBJ2-5 | . | TRBV18 | . | TGTGCCAGCTCCCAAGGGACACTACAAGAGACCCAGTACTTC | CASSQGTLQETQYF
11 | TRBJ2-3 | . | TRBV29-1 | . | TGCAGCGTTTCCGTTTTTGACACGCAGTATTTT | CSVSVFDTQYF